There are a few counts of the clone carrying this T cell receptor (beta chain). These data come from a study of T-cell memory formation after mild COVID-19. MiXCR was run by TCRdb on the 5' RACE reads, yielding one entry per CDR3 protein. The sample consists of about 340,000 distinct CDR3 sequences, 20% to 25% of them appearing once. The CDR3 length is 13 residues. CDR1 is SQVTM, CDR2 ANQGSEA, per germline. V lost 5 bases and J lost 5; bases outside the gene matches: 7. The sequence was obtained from an adult woman who had mild COVID-19 (a few samples of this study predate the infection). Cell type and time point are not known. Sequencing input: PBMCs or a T cell subset sorted from them (not recorded which). V and J are TRBV29-1 and TRBJ2-3, with 7 bases that match TRBD2. The CDR3 here is CSVMTSPGDTQYF. CDR3 DNA sequence: TGCAGCGTTATGACTAGCCCAGGAGATACGCAGTATTTT.